The T cell receptor (beta chain) described here comes from a study of molecular identifiers for immune sequencing clone quantification. Study-level background: RNA from approximately 20,000 or 100,000 naive CD8 cells was split five ways in replicates, with four sequenced.

Overall study results and limits: Clones that had above 20 RNA copies took up over 99% of effector molecules but under 1% in naive cells.

Sorted naive CD8 T cells, 20,000 to 1,000,000, were sequenced from 10%, 30% or 50% RNA. Sorting was used to obtain naive CD8 T cells (CD8+CD4-CCR7+CD45RA+). TCRdb independently ran MiXCR on the PCR reads; one entry per CDR3 protein. Of roughly 300,000 distinct CDR3 sequences in the sample, 24% are singletons; the top ten hold about 0.74%. This CDR3 comprises 12 residues. Trimming took 5 bases from V and 4 from J; bases not matched to a gene: 5. Germline CDR1 and CDR2: DFQATT and SNEGSKA (reference sequence). As regards this clonotype: Its antigen is currently unknown.

This clonotype was obtained from a human donor in good health. Some libraries in this study had Jurkat cell RNA spiked in. The chain joins TRBV20-1 to TRBJ2-7; 7 nucleotides agree with TRBD2. Sequencing was performed on naive CD8+ T cells from blood, with Jurkat cell RNA spiked in. Subset: FACS-sorted CD8+CD4-CCR7+CD45RA+ naive T cells. The CDR3 DNA follows: TGCAGTGCTGATAGGGGAGGGTACGAGCAGTACTTC. Its protein is CSADRGGYEQYF.